This paragraph reports one TCR beta chain. Source study methods: Sequence data from immunoSEQ were junction-only and lacked quality scores; consequently, filtering differed. The method was immunoSEQ multiplex PCR; TCRdb's version includes in-frame clones alone and lacks a portion of them. V, J and clone size are taken as reported in that table, and D and trimming were inferred from the DNA itself. The sample lists millions of clones; roughly 94% were seen once. This record belongs to a study of shared clonotypes between healthy human individuals. Input material: naive CD4+ T cells sorted from blood. The sample's subset: CD45RA+ positively selected. This receptor was obtained from a young man in good health.

The CDR3 coding sequence is TGTGCCAGCAGCTTCCAGGGCGGGAACACCGGGGAGCTGTTTTTT. This translates into CASSFQGGNTGELFF. The rearrangement links TRBV11-3 to TRBJ2-2; maybe TRBD1 (5 bases). V was pared by 3 bases and J by 1 base, with 9 bases between. This CDR3 has 15 amino acids. Looked up from germline, CDR1 is SGHNT and CDR2 is YENEEA. The variable domain in full, completed from reference TRBV11-3 and TRBJ2-2, reads EAGVVQSPRYKIIEKKQPVAFWCNPISGHNTLYWYLQNLGQGPELLIRYENEEAVDDSQLPKDRFSAERLKGVDSTLKIQPAELGDSAVYLCASSFQGGNTGELFFGEGSRLTVL.